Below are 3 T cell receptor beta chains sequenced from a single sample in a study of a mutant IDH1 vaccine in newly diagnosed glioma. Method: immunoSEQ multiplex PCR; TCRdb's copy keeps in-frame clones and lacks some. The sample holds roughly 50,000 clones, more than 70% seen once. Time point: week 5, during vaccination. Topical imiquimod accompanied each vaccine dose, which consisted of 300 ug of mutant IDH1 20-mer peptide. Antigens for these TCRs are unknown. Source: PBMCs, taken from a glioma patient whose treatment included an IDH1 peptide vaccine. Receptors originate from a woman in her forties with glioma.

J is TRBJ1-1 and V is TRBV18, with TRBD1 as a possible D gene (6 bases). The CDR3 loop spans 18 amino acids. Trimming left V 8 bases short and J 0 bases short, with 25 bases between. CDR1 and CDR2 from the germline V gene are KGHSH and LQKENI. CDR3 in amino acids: CASQPSAGGGGMNTEAFF. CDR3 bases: TGTGCCAGCCAACCATCCGCCGGGGGGGGCGGCATGAACACTGAAGCTTTCTTT.

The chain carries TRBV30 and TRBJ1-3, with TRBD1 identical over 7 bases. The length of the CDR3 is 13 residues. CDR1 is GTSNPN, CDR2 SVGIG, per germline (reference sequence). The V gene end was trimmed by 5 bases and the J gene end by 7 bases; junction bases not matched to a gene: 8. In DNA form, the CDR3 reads TGTGCCTGGGCGGGACAGTCGGGTAACACCATATATTTT. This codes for CAWAGQSGNTIYF.

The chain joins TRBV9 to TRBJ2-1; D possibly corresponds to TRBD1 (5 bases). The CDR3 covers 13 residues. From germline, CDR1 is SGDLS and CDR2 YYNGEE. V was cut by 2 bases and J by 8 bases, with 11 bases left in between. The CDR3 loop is CASSVRGVDEQFF. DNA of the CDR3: TGTGCCAGCAGCGTTAGGGGTGTGGATGAGCAGTTCTTC.